A single sample is the source of the 15 T cell receptor beta chains below, sequenced in a study of post-analysis software for immune sequencing data. Antigen specificity for these receptors is unknown. Unique molecular identifiers featured in each of the TCR beta cDNA libraries. Each CDR3 protein is one row after TCRdb ran MiXCR on the PCR reads. The table shows approximately 660,000 distinct CDR3 sequences, with over 45% occurring only once. Findings and limits, study-wide: Controls had lower frequencies than patients of 4 or 5 TRBV segments, which included TRBV5-6, TRBV5-1 and TRBV20-1.

The sequencing input was blood. The receptors here all came from a girl aged 2-15 years with multiple sclerosis.

The chain employs TRBV6-5 and TRBJ1-1; D is ambiguous. The CDR3 has 12 residues. The germline CDR1 and CDR2 sequences are MNHEY and SVGAGI. Trimming removed 5 bases at V and 10 bases at J, with 14 bases between. CDR3: CASSDARAGAFF. DNA of the CDR3: TGTGCCAGCAGTGATGCCCGGGCCGGAGCTTTCTTT.

The CDR3 sequence is CASSEANLLATNEKLFF. Here the CDR3 DNA reads TGTGCCAGTAGTGAGGCGAACCTTTTAGCAACTAATGAAAAACTGTTTTTT. V is TRBV19 and J is TRBJ1-4; no clear D. CDR1 is LNHDA and CDR2 is SQIVND in the germline V gene (reference sequence). The CDR3 contains 17 residues. V lost 5 bases and J lost 0, with 16 bases in between.

V and J are TRBV5-6 and TRBJ1-5, with D tentatively TRBD1 (5 bases). Trimming cost V 3 bases and J 2 bases, with 15 bases left between them. CDR1 is SGHDT and CDR2 is YYEEEE in the germline V gene. The CDR3 spans 16 residues. The DNA for the CDR3 is TGTGCCAGCAGCTCCCGGACATTGACTGGCAATCAGCCCCAGCATTTT. As protein: CASSSRTLTGNQPQHF.

The chain recombines TRBV5-1 with TRBJ2-7; 11 nucleotides agree with TRBD2. From germline, CDR1 is SGHRS and CDR2 YFSETQ. The V and J ends lost 1 base and 0 bases, in that order; junction bases with no gene match: 3. This CDR3 comprises 16 residues. The CDR3 nucleotides are TGCGCCAGCAGCTTGCGAACTAGCGGGAGCTCCTACGAGCAGTACTTC. Protein sequence: CASSLRTSGSSYEQYF.

The chain is built from TRBV10-2 and TRBJ1-5; 9 bases agree with TRBD1. Per the germline V gene, CDR1 is WSHSY and CDR2 is SAAADI. V trimming: 4 bases; J trimming: 7 bases; junction bases outside the gene matches: 8. The CDR3 runs 15 residues. CDR3 protein: CASSATDRGWQPQHF. The CDR3 DNA sequence: TGCGCCAGCAGTGCCACTGACAGGGGGTGGCAGCCCCAGCATTTT.

The chain has TRBV27 and TRBJ2-1; 14 bases agree with TRBD2. From germline, CDR1 is MNHEY and CDR2 SMNVEV (reference sequence). The CDR3 is 18 residues long. Trimming at V came to 4 bases and at J to 2 bases, leaving 7 bases not matched to a gene. The CDR3 loop is CASSWTGTSGRAYNEQFF. Here the CDR3 DNA reads TGTGCCAGCAGTTGGACCGGGACTAGCGGGAGAGCCTACAATGAGCAGTTCTTC.

This clonotype was detected many times. The chain couples TRBV15 to TRBJ2-3; 10 nucleotides match TRBD1. V dropped 1 base and J dropped 5; count of bases not matched to a gene: 9. The CDR3 covers 17 residues. Germline assignment: CDR1 LNHNV and CDR2 YYDKDF (reference sequence). The CDR3 loop is CATSRAQGQGPGDTQYF. The DNA for the CDR3 is TGTGCCACCAGCAGAGCCCAGGGACAGGGGCCCGGAGATACGCAGTATTTT.

This clonotype was observed a single time. This chain links TRBV7-2 with TRBJ2-5, with 9 bases aligning to TRBD2. The germline V gene encodes CDR1 SGHTA and CDR2 FQGNSA. V lost 5 bases, J lost 3 bases, and 7 bases stayed unmatched. The length of the CDR3 is 15 residues. DNA for the CDR3: TGTGCCAGCAGCGCTCGCGGGGGGGCCGAAGAGACCCAGTACTTC. This sequence encodes CASSARGGAEETQYF. The whole variable domain, remainder taken from reference TRBV7-2 and TRBJ2-5, is GAGVSQSPSNKVTEKGKDVELRCDPISGHTALYWYRQSLGQGLEFLIYFQGNSAPDKSGLPSDRFSAERTGGSVSTLTIQRTQQEDSAVYLCASSARGGAEETQYFGPGTRLLVL.

The rearrangement links TRBV25-1 to TRBJ2-1, with 7 bases matching TRBD1. The germline gives CDR1 MGHDK, CDR2 SYGVNS. The CDR3 sequence is 15 residues long. J lost 5 bases, V lost 8 bases, and 12 bases had no gene match. The CDR3 loop reads CASYSGDSLHNEQFF. The CDR3 nucleotides read TGTGCCAGCTACTCCGGGGACAGTCTACACAATGAGCAGTTCTTC.

This clonotype has a handful of counts. This chain links TRBV29-1 with TRBJ2-4, with D tentatively TRBD1 (6 bases). CDR1 is SQVTM and CDR2 is ANQGSEA in the germline V gene. Trimming removed 7 bases at V and 6 bases at J, with 13 bases between. The CDR3 is made up of 12 amino acids. The CDR3, as DNA: TGCAGCGCTGGACAGCTTACAAACATTCAGTACTTC. It encodes CSAGQLTNIQYF.

The genes are TRBV7-9 and TRBJ2-2; D unresolved. CDR3 length equals 10 residues. The germline V gene has CDR1 SEHNR and CDR2 FQNEAQ (reference sequence). The V gene lost 11 bases and the J gene lost 5 bases, with 6 bases spanning the gap. The CDR3 sequence is CAGLTGELFF. The DNA of the CDR3 is TGTGCCGGCCTAACCGGGGAGCTGTTTTTT.

J is TRBJ2-6 and V is TRBV23-1; D gene unclear. TRBV23-1 is an open reading frame whose function is uncertain. CDR3 size: 13 residues. V was pared by 11 bases and J by 0 bases, with 8 bases between. CDR3 in DNA: TGCGCCTGGGAAATCTCTGGGGCCAACGTCCTGACTTTC. Its translation is CAWEISGANVLTF.

The chain has TRBV12-3 or TRBV12-4 and TRBJ1-1; no firm D call. The V end lost 6 bases, the J end lost 1 base, and 9 bases lay between the germline ends. The CDR3 has 13 amino acids. The CDR3 DNA reads TGTGCCAGCAGCCGGACTGAGAACACTGAAGCTTTCTTT. Its protein is CASSRTENTEAFF.

The chain carries TRBV5-1 and TRBJ2-3; tentatively, D is TRBD1 (6 bases). Trimming left V 1 base short and J 3 bases short, with 15 bases between. There are 16 residues in the CDR3. Germline V gives CDR1 SGHRS, CDR2 YFSETQ. The chain's CDR3 is CASSLRLGQGTDTQYF. The CDR3 coding sequence is TGCGCCAGCAGCTTGCGACTTGGCCAGGGGACAGATACGCAGTATTTT.

The chain combines TRBV7-9 with TRBJ2-1; 7 nucleotides match TRBD2. V dropped 5 bases and J dropped 3; count of bases not matched to a gene: 7. The CDR3 extends over 15 amino acids. The germline V gene encodes CDR1 SEHNR and CDR2 FQNEAQ (reference sequence). The CDR3 DNA reads TGTGCCAGCAGCATGATAGCGGGTTTCTACAATGAGCAGTTCTTC. This translates into CASSMIAGFYNEQFF. The full variable domain, completed using reference TRBV7-9 and TRBJ2-1, is DTGVSQNPRHKITKRGQNVTFRCDPISEHNRLYWYRQTLGQGPEFLTYFQNEAQLEKSRLLSDRFSAERPKGSFSTLEIQRTEQGDSAMYLCASSMIAGFYNEQFFGPGTRLTVL.